This T cell receptor beta chain was recovered during a study of T cells in tuberculosis. At study entry, adolescents had tuberculin skin tests and IGRA screening. Concerning this clone: Its target is unknown.

Repertoires were generated with immunoSEQ multiplex PCR, while TCRdb's copy carries only in-frame clones and drops some. The sample includes 40,000 to 50,000 clones, around 96% seen only once; the top ten take 3% to 4%. General study points: Active tuberculosis alpha repertoires lay closer to GMM-specific TCRs than controls'. Active tuberculosis patients had shorter CDR3-alpha; the beta difference was nonsignificant.

V lost 3 bases and J 11 bases, leaving 19 bases between the germline ends. The CDR3 runs 14 residues. Germline V gene sequence: CDR1 KGHSH, CDR2 LQKENI. The TCR comes from a donor aged 5 to 30 with latent tuberculosis or without tuberculosis infection. Input material: PBMCs. This chain uses TRBV18 with TRBJ1-1, with TRBD1 as a possible D gene (5 bases). CDR3 sequence reads: CASSPTGHDGSAFF. The DNA for the CDR3 is TGTGCCAGCTCACCTACAGGTCACGACGGGTCGGCTTTCTTT.